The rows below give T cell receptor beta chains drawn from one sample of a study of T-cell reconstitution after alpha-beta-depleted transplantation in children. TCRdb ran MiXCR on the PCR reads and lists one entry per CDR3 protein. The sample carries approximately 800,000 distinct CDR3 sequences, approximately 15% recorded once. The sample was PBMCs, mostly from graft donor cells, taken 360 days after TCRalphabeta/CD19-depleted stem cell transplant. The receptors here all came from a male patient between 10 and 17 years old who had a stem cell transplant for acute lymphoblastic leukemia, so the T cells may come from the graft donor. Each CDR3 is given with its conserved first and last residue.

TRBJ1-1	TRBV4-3	CASSQVVRPNTEAFF
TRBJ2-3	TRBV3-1	CASSQDGTGPTDTQYF
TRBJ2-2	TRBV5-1	CASSSDSGSYGGELFF
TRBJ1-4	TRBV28	CASSFRISDDEKLFF
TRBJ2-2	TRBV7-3	CASSLWGTSGSTGELFF
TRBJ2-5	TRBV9	CASRAGIEETQYF
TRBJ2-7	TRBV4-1	CASSQDGGGFSYEQYF
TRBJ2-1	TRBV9	CASSEGQPYEQFF
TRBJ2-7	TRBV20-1	CSARDSGAGGKQYF
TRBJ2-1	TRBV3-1	CASSLLAFPLNEQFF
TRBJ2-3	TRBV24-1	CATSAGFTDTQYF
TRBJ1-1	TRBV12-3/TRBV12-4	CASSLTDWRAFF
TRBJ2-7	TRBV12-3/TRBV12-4	CASSTSGTVPYEQYF
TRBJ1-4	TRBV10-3	CAISEGRPLQPHHNEKLFF
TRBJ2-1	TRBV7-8	CASSFLGTGPFSYNEQFF
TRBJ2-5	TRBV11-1	CASSSTDSQETQYF
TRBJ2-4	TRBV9	CASSASGTIKNIQYF
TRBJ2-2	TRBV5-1	CASSPTGRAGELFF
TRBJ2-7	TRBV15	CATSSPRTSGSDEQYF
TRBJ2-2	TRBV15	CATSRDPGTVNTGELFF
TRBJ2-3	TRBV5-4	CASSSHLTRQGLTTDTQYF
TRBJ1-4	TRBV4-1	CASSPARIATNEKLFF
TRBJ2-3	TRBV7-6	CASSPGTDSQYF
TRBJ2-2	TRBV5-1	CASSLVPGTGGTGELFF
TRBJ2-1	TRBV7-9	CASSLVMARRPNEQFF
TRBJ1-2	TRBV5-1	CASSGYSGYTF
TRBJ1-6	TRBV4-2	CASSQGMGGYNSPLHF
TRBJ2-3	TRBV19	CASSIRGRPSTDTQYF
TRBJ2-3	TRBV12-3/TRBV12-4	CASGSQGALTDTQYF
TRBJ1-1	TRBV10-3	CAISSRQGAATEAFF
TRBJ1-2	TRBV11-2	CASSLMTAGLYGYTF
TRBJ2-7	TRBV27	CASRPADDYEQYF
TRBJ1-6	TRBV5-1	CASSWDRVNSPLHF
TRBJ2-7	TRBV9	CASSARLAGDEQYF
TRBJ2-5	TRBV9	CASSARYQETQYF
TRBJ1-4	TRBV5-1	CASSLAGGFFTNEKLFF
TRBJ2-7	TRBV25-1	CASSDGRQGSYEQYF
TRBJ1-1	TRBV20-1	CSATPQTGKNTEAFF
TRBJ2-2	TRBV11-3	CASSRTSGRTGELFF
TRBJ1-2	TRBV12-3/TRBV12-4	CASTGQGNYGYTF
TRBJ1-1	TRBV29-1	CSAVWGRQSEAFF
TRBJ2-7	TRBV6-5	CASSYSAGTSYEQYF